The 27 T cell receptor beta chains given below trace back to one sample, sequenced in a study of T cells of healthy individuals. Via MiXCR, TCRdb re-called the 5' RACE reads, giving one row per CDR3 protein. Of some 85,000 distinct CDR3 sequences listed, approximately 5.4% are singletons. Receptors originate from a female donor in good health.

The chain has TRBV7-9 and TRBJ2-1; D may be TRBD2 (5 bases). From germline, CDR1 is SEHNR and CDR2 FQNEAQ (reference sequence). Trimming stripped 5 bases from V and 3 bases from J, with 11 bases between. This CDR3 region has 14 residues. The CDR3 loop reads CASSLSDNYNEQFF. CDR3 in DNA: TGTGCCAGCAGCCTTAGCGACAACTACAATGAGCAGTTCTTC.

This clonotype has ten or more counts. The V call is TRBV7-3, the J call TRBJ1-1; no clear D gene. The CDR3 extends over 14 amino acids. V was cut by 5 bases and J by 3 bases, with 13 bases left in between. CDR1 SGHTA and CDR2 FQGTGA come from the germline V gene. CDR3 residues: CASSDGAGDTEAFF. The CDR3 DNA reads TGTGCCAGCAGCGACGGAGCCGGGGACACTGAAGCTTTCTTT.

This clonotype occurred many times. The chain joins TRBV6-6 to TRBJ2-3; 8 positions agree with TRBD1. Per the germline V gene, CDR1 is MNHNY and CDR2 is SVGAGI (reference sequence). The V segment lost 6 bases and the J segment 2 bases; nucleotides outside the gene matches: 7. The CDR3 loop spans 15 amino acids. The CDR3: CASRRGQGFTDTQYF. DNA for the CDR3: TGTGCCAGCAGACGAGGACAGGGATTCACAGATACGCAGTATTTT.

There are a few counts of this clonotype. The rearrangement joins TRBV5-6 to TRBJ2-1; 9 nucleotides align to TRBD2. Germline V CDR1 and CDR2: SGHDT, YYEEEE. The V and J ends lost 6 bases and 8 bases, in that order; junction bases with no gene match: 15. The CDR3 extends over 16 amino acids. CDR3 protein: CASTSAGREGPDEQFF. CDR3 DNA: TGTGCCAGCACCTCGGCCGGGCGGGAGGGCCCGGATGAGCAGTTCTTC. Complete variable domain (other parts from reference TRBV5-6 and TRBJ2-1): DAGVTQSPTHLIKTRGQQVTLRCSPKSGHDTVSWYQQALGQGPQFIFQYYEEEERQRGNFPDRFSGHQFPNYSSELNVNALLLGDSALYLCASTSAGREGPDEQFFGPGTRLTVL.

This clonotype has just a few counts. This chain links TRBV20-1 with TRBJ1-2; no clear D gene. CDR1 DFQATT and CDR2 SNEGSKA come from the germline V gene (reference sequence). The length of the CDR3 is 10 residues. Trimming removed 6 bases at V and 3 bases at J, with 5 bases between. CDR3 in DNA: TGCAGTGCATCATACTATGGCTACACCTTC. Residues: CSASYYGYTF.

This clonotype showed up many times. The V gene is TRBV5-1, the J gene TRBJ1-2, with a possible D match to TRBD1 (5 bases). Germline CDR1 reads SGHRS; CDR2 reads YFSETQ. V gave up 7 bases and J gave up 7 bases, with 17 bases separating them. The CDR3 has 13 amino acids. CDR3 region: CASGTGDLIGYTF. For the CDR3, the DNA is TGCGCCAGCGGGACGGGGGACCTCATTGGCTACACCTTC.

With regard to this clonotype: This may stem from a read error, because a much larger clone lies one nucleotide away. This rearrangement joins TRBV14 to TRBJ2-7, with D perhaps TRBD2 (5 bases). The germline V gene has CDR1 SGHDN and CDR2 FVKESK. This CDR3 has 13 amino acids. V lost 6 bases and J lost 6, with 15 bases in between. Written as DNA, the CDR3 is TGTGCCAGCAGTCCCAGAGTGGGGAGCGAGCAGTACTTC. As protein: CASSPRVGSEQYF.

This clonotype was recorded many times. A read error may account for a junction end that differs from germline. The J gene is TRBJ2-3, the V gene TRBV5-4, with 9 bases identical to TRBD2. The CDR3 totals 15 residues. Germline CDR1 and CDR2: SGHNT and YYREEE (reference sequence). This CDR3 is CASSQAGTSRDTQYF. The CDR3 bases are TGTGCCAGCAGCCAGGCCGGGACTAGCAGAGATACGCAGTATTTT.

In this sample, this clonotype turned up many times. The V call is TRBV29-1, the J call TRBJ2-1; 7 positions agree with TRBD1. Germline V CDR1 and CDR2: SQVTM, ANQGSEA. The CDR3 extends over 14 amino acids. With V trimmed by 7 bases and J by 6 bases, 12 bases remained unmatched. For the CDR3, the DNA is TGCAGCGATGGGACAGTGAGAGCAGGCAATGAGCAGTTCTTC. Encoded protein: CSDGTVRAGNEQFF.

The V gene is TRBV20-1, the J gene TRBJ2-4, with D maybe TRBD1 (5 bases). The CDR3 contains 16 residues. Germline CDR1 and CDR2: DFQATT and SNEGSKA (reference sequence). V shed 6 bases and J shed 0 bases, with 18 bases lying between them. The CDR3 loop is CSARLWGDLAKNIQYF. The CDR3 bases are TGCAGTGCCCGACTTTGGGGCGACTTAGCCAAAAACATTCAGTACTTC.

This clonotype was counted only a few times. The chain carries TRBV9 and TRBJ2-5; 16 nucleotides line up with TRBD2. Germline assignment: CDR1 SGDLS and CDR2 YYNGEE. This CDR3 spans 18 amino acids. V was clipped by 4 bases and J by 2 bases; unmatched bases: 8. This CDR3 reads CASSPTPGLAGGQETQYF. The CDR3 DNA reads TGTGCCAGCAGCCCAACACCGGGACTAGCGGGAGGGCAAGAGACCCAGTACTTC.

The table lists this clonotype with a few counts. The J gene is TRBJ1-4, the V gene TRBV7-9; no clear D. This CDR3 comprises 14 residues. Between the trimmed V and J ends, which lost 1 base and 7 bases, there was a span of 10 bases. Germline V lookup: CDR1 SEHNR, CDR2 FQNEAQ (reference sequence). The CDR3 DNA reads TGTGCCAGCAGCTTAGGAGTGGTGGGTGAAAAACTGTTTTTT. This gives the protein CASSLGVVGEKLFF. Full variable domain (outside the CDR3, taken from reference TRBV7-9 and TRBJ1-4): DTGVSQNPRHKITKRGQNVTFRCDPISEHNRLYWYRQTLGQGPEFLTYFQNEAQLEKSRLLSDRFSAERPKGSFSTLEIQRTEQGDSAMYLCASSLGVVGEKLFFGSGTQLSVL.

The table lists this clonotype with many counts. The chain combines TRBV10-3 with TRBJ2-1; 9 bases agree with TRBD2. Trimming cost V 0 bases and J 10 bases; bases outside gene matches: 7. The CDR3 runs to 15 residues. Germline CDR1 ENHRY, CDR2 SYGVKD. CDR3 loop: CAISESSGSGKEQFF. The CDR3, as DNA: TGTGCCATCAGTGAGTCTAGCGGGAGCGGGAAGGAGCAGTTCTTC.

V usage is TRBV12-3 or TRBV12-4 and J usage is TRBJ2-3, with 8 bases aligning to TRBD1. Losses at the gene ends were 5 bases for V and 0 bases for J; bases not matched to a gene: 19. The CDR3 spans 20 residues. The DNA of the CDR3 is TGTGCCAGCAGTCCAGGACAGGGTGTAGCCCTAATTACTAGCACAGATACGCAGTATTTT. Protein: CASSPGQGVALITSTDTQYF.

This clonotype was seen at least ten times. The chain has TRBV3-1 and TRBJ2-7, with 10 positions matching TRBD2. CDR1 is LGHDT and CDR2 is YNNKEL in the germline V gene (reference sequence). Losses at the gene ends were 2 bases for V and 4 bases for J; bases not matched to a gene: 2. This CDR3 has 14 amino acids. The CDR3 here is CASSQTSGKYEQYF. The CDR3 bases are TGTGCCAGCAGCCAAACTAGCGGGAAGTACGAGCAGTACTTC.

The J gene is TRBJ2-5, the V gene TRBV29-1; 11 nucleotides agree with TRBD1. V lost 4 bases and J lost 5; bases outside the gene matches: 6. The CDR3 contains 14 residues. Germline loops: CDR1 SQVTM, CDR2 ANQGSEA. The chain's CDR3 is CSVAPGTGGETQYF. The CDR3 region has the DNA TGCAGCGTTGCACCCGGGACAGGGGGTGAGACCCAGTACTTC.

This clonotype was seen repeatedly, ten times or more. The chain carries TRBV4-3 and TRBJ2-5; D is possibly TRBD1 (6 bases). This CDR3 contains 14 residues. Germline values: CDR1 LGHNA, CDR2 YSLEER. V was pared by 0 bases and J by 3 bases, with 8 bases between. CDR3 in amino acids: CASSQDRTEETQYF. CDR3 nucleotides: TGCGCCAGCAGCCAAGATAGGACAGAAGAGACCCAGTACTTC.

The chain couples TRBV5-5 to TRBJ2-1, with 10 positions matching TRBD2. V dropped 0 bases and J dropped 6; count of bases not matched to a gene: 3. Germline CDR1 and CDR2: SGHKS and YYEKEE (reference sequence). This CDR3 is built from 15 residues. CDR3 DNA: TGTGCCAGCAGCTTGGCTAGCGGGAGTATCAATGAGCAGTTCTTC. Translation gives CASSLASGSINEQFF. Drawing the rest from reference TRBV5-5 and TRBJ2-1, the complete variable domain is DAGVTQSPTHLIKTRGQQVTLRCSPISGHKSVSWYQQVLGQGPQFIFQYYEKEERGRGNFPDRFSARQFPNYSSELNVNALLLGDSALYLCASSLASGSINEQFFGPGTRLTVL.

This clonotype was detected many times. CDR3 sequence reads: CSGKTGTSQETQYF. The CDR3 nucleotides are TGCAGTGGTAAAACCGGGACTAGCCAAGAGACCCAGTACTTC. This rearrangement joins TRBV20-1 to TRBJ2-5; 8 nucleotides line up with TRBD2. Trimming at V came to 7 bases and at J to 1 base, leaving 8 bases not matched to a gene. Germline V gene sequence: CDR1 DFQATT, CDR2 SNEGSKA (reference sequence). There are 14 residues in the CDR3.

This clonotype was seen ten or more times. As DNA, the CDR3 is TGTGCCATAAACCGGGACAGTTTCTCCTCAGGGACTGAAGCTTTCTTT. Protein product: CAINRDSFSSGTEAFF. The V gene is TRBV10-3, the J gene TRBJ1-1, with 7 bases lining up with TRBD1. The CDR3 loop spans 16 amino acids. Unmatched junction bases numbered 18, after V lost 9 bases and J lost 5 bases. Germline V gene data show CDR1 as ENHRY and CDR2 as SYGVKD.

The CDR3: CASSPAGGAGYGDTQYF. CDR3 nucleotide sequence: TGTGCCAGCTCACCAGCCGGGGGAGCGGGATACGGCGATACGCAGTATTTT. V is TRBV18 and J is TRBJ2-3; the match to TRBD2 covers 7 bases. The CDR3 sequence is 17 residues long. The trim removed 2 bases at V and 6 bases at J, leaving 14 bases unmatched. Germline values: CDR1 KGHSH, CDR2 LQKENI.

This clonotype appeared many times. The chain is built from TRBV4-1 and TRBJ1-2; D not resolved. In germline, CDR1 is MGHRA, CDR2 YSYEKL. V was shortened by 0 bases and J by 4 bases, with 15 bases between the two germline ends. The CDR3 has 16 residues. The CDR3 is CASSQEHRAGGYGYTF. The CDR3 bases are TGCGCCAGCAGCCAAGAACACCGGGCTGGAGGCTATGGCTACACCTTC.

The genes are TRBV7-8 and TRBJ1-1, with a weak D call TRBD1 (5 bases). The V gene lost 7 bases and the J gene lost 1 base, with 7 bases spanning the gap. The CDR3 has 12 residues. Germline values: CDR1 SGHVS, CDR2 FQNEAQ. CDR3 protein: CASTTGNTEAFF. The CDR3 DNA reads TGTGCCAGCACCACAGGGAACACTGAAGCTTTCTTT.

The J gene is TRBJ2-7, the V gene TRBV23-1; possible D gene TRBD2, 6 bases. TRBV23-1 is known as an ORF, though its function is uncertain. The V and J ends lost 4 bases and 1 base respectively, with 20 bases between them. This CDR3 contains 17 residues. Written as DNA, the CDR3 is TGCGCCAGCAGTCCCGGCCGTAGGAGGGGAAAGTCCTACGAGCAGTACTTC. It codes for CASSPGRRRGKSYEQYF.

This clonotype was seen many times. DNA of the CDR3: TGTGCCAGCAGCCAAGTGTCTAGCGGGAGCAATGAGCAGTTCTTC. Translating it yields CASSQVSSGSNEQFF. The chain uses TRBV4-2 and TRBJ2-1; 10 bases fit TRBD2. CDR1 LGHNA and CDR2 YNFKEQ come from the germline V gene. This CDR3 spans 15 amino acids. V dropped 1 base and J dropped 6; count of bases not matched to a gene: 3.

This clonotype was found many times. This chain joins TRBV12-3 or TRBV12-4 and TRBJ1-1; D possibly corresponds to TRBD1 (5 bases). CDR3 length equals 12 residues. With 6 bases removed from V and 4 bases from J, the gap between germline ends came to 9 bases. The CDR3 loop reads CASSQGVTEAFF. Written as DNA, the CDR3 is TGTGCCAGCAGCCAGGGTGTCACTGAAGCTTTCTTT.

This clonotype showed up many times. The V and J genes are TRBV6-2 or TRBV6-3 and TRBJ2-2; D not certain. Looked up from germline, CDR1 is MNHEY and CDR2 is SVGEGT. Trimming removed 7 bases at V and 4 bases at J, with 10 bases between. The CDR3 is made up of 13 amino acids. DNA of the CDR3: TGTGCCAGCATTGACGGAACCACCGGGGAGCTGTTTTTT. Translating it yields CASIDGTTGELFF.